This section outlines one T cell receptor (beta chain) sequence together with its context. Its antigen is still unknown. The CDR3 consists of 15 residues. The trim removed 2 bases at V and 1 base at J, leaving 5 bases unmatched. The germline V gene encodes CDR1 SGHDT and CDR2 YYEEEE. Measured with immunoSEQ multiplex PCR; TCRdb has only the in-frame clones, and not every one. This table holds over 65,000 clones, roughly nine tenths found once. This sample was included in a study of graft-versus-host responses after intestinal transplantation. Across the study: Recipients got multivisceral, liver-intestinal, or isolated intestinal transplants.

The specimen was unstimulated CD4+ T cells sorted from spleen or lymph node cells, collected before intestinal transplant. The rearrangement joins TRBV5-6 to TRBJ2-7, with 8 bases lining up with TRBD1. This clonotype was sampled from a human donor who received an intestinal transplant. CDR3 coding DNA: TGTGCCAGCAGCTTCCCAGGGGGCCTTTCCTACGAGCAGTACTTC. Translated, it gives CASSFPGGLSYEQYF.